Listed below are T cell receptor beta chains from one sample, sequenced in a study of T-cell reconstitution after alpha-beta-depleted transplantation in children. TCRdb re-called the PCR reads with MiXCR, one entry per CDR3 protein. The sample contains around 78,000 distinct CDR3 sequences, approximately 14% of which appear only once. Sequences were derived from PBMCs, mostly from graft donor cells, sampled 180 days after TCRalphabeta/CD19-depleted stem cell transplant. The receptors stem from a male patient aged 2-15 years who had a stem cell transplant for acute lymphoblastic leukemia, so the T cells may come from the graft donor. CDR3s leave out the opening cysteine and the closing phenylalanine or tryptophan. Each record gives: J gene, V gene, D gene, CDR3 length, CDR3 protein. The D gene is left open where the match is weak.

J gene: TRBJ2-7
V gene: TRBV11-1
D gene: -
CDR3 length: 14
CDR3 protein: ASSLGEAAGTYEQY

J gene: TRBJ2-1
V gene: TRBV27
D gene: -
CDR3 length: 10
CDR3 protein: ASSLLGKAQF

J gene: TRBJ2-7
V gene: TRBV7-2
D gene: -
CDR3 length: 15
CDR3 protein: ASSLGGNPGQLYEQY

J gene: TRBJ2-5
V gene: TRBV5-5
D gene: -
CDR3 length: 12
CDR3 protein: ASSVRGSSQTQY

J gene: TRBJ2-7
V gene: TRBV7-6
D gene: TRBD2
CDR3 length: 14
CDR3 protein: ASSLDSSGSAYEQY

J gene: TRBJ2-3
V gene: TRBV20-1
D gene: TRBD1
CDR3 length: 11
CDR3 protein: RVQQGPLRPQY

J gene: TRBJ2-3
V gene: TRBV4-3
D gene: -
CDR3 length: 15
CDR3 protein: ASSQDPLRSPGDTQY

J gene: TRBJ2-4
V gene: TRBV15
D gene: TRBD1
CDR3 length: 13
CDR3 protein: ATSTARDRGNIQY

J gene: TRBJ1-1
V gene: TRBV7-2
D gene: -
CDR3 length: 15
CDR3 protein: ASSLFPPGTLNTEAF

J gene: TRBJ2-2
V gene: TRBV20-1
D gene: -
CDR3 length: 13
CDR3 protein: SASGPGTATGELF

J gene: TRBJ1-1
V gene: TRBV6-2/TRBV6-3
D gene: -
CDR3 length: 10
CDR3 protein: ASSYWNTEAF

J gene: TRBJ1-1
V gene: TRBV7-2
D gene: -
CDR3 length: 11
CDR3 protein: ASSSHRDTEAF

J gene: TRBJ2-5
V gene: TRBV5-1
D gene: TRBD2
CDR3 length: 14
CDR3 protein: ASSPRLAGGGETQY

J gene: TRBJ2-5
V gene: TRBV5-6
D gene: -
CDR3 length: 12
CDR3 protein: ASSWGRYQETQY

J gene: TRBJ2-7
V gene: TRBV5-1
D gene: -
CDR3 length: 11
CDR3 protein: ASRTAGIYEQY

J gene: TRBJ2-7
V gene: TRBV4-3
D gene: TRBD1
CDR3 length: 11
CDR3 protein: ASSQQQGYEQY

J gene: TRBJ1-1
V gene: TRBV7-2
D gene: -
CDR3 length: 11
CDR3 protein: ASSLEGFTEAF

J gene: TRBJ2-3
V gene: TRBV11-2
D gene: -
CDR3 length: 11
CDR3 protein: ASSEMWGLVQY

J gene: TRBJ1-2
V gene: TRBV11-2
D gene: -
CDR3 length: 12
CDR3 protein: ASSLRRDLYGYT

J gene: TRBJ1-2
V gene: TRBV6-2/TRBV6-3
D gene: TRBD1
CDR3 length: 11
CDR3 protein: ASRNPGQGGYT

J gene: TRBJ1-1
V gene: TRBV27
D gene: -
CDR3 length: 10
CDR3 protein: ASSWANTEAF

J gene: TRBJ2-4
V gene: TRBV4-2
D gene: TRBD1
CDR3 length: 16
CDR3 protein: ASSRGRAYRGTKNIQY

J gene: TRBJ1-1
V gene: TRBV6-5
D gene: TRBD1
CDR3 length: 13
CDR3 protein: ASSYSGQGGTEAF

J gene: TRBJ2-3
V gene: TRBV9
D gene: -
CDR3 length: 12
CDR3 protein: ASSGGRRADTQY

J gene: TRBJ1-2
V gene: TRBV24-1
D gene: -
CDR3 length: 14
CDR3 protein: ATSDLPGQGVYGYT

J gene: TRBJ1-2
V gene: TRBV10-3
D gene: -
CDR3 length: 9
CDR3 protein: AIRKEKGYT

J gene: TRBJ2-2
V gene: TRBV9
D gene: -
CDR3 length: 13
CDR3 protein: ASSVGQGSTGELF

J gene: TRBJ1-5
V gene: TRBV20-1
D gene: -
CDR3 length: 15
CDR3 protein: SARRTWGRNSNQPQH

J gene: TRBJ1-5
V gene: TRBV20-1
D gene: TRBD1
CDR3 length: 15
CDR3 protein: SARVNRGQKTNQPQH

J gene: TRBJ2-7
V gene: TRBV20-1
D gene: -
CDR3 length: 11
CDR3 protein: SASKRPRGEQY

J gene: TRBJ2-3
V gene: TRBV5-1
D gene: -
CDR3 length: 12
CDR3 protein: ASSLASLTDTQY

J gene: TRBJ2-7
V gene: TRBV15
D gene: -
CDR3 length: 13
CDR3 protein: ATSPWGGRTYEQY

J gene: TRBJ1-1
V gene: TRBV11-2
D gene: -
CDR3 length: 14
CDR3 protein: ASSSFPQRVYTEAF

J gene: TRBJ2-5
V gene: TRBV11-2
D gene: TRBD2
CDR3 length: 16
CDR3 protein: ASSSRRERGTKRETQY

J gene: TRBJ2-7
V gene: TRBV20-1
D gene: TRBD1
CDR3 length: 10
CDR3 protein: SAGTGLYEQY

J gene: TRBJ2-5
V gene: TRBV11-2
D gene: TRBD2
CDR3 length: 13
CDR3 protein: ASSLAGGPQETQS

J gene: TRBJ1-1
V gene: TRBV7-9
D gene: -
CDR3 length: 10
CDR3 protein: ASTFRGTEAF

J gene: TRBJ2-2
V gene: TRBV6-2/TRBV6-3
D gene: -
CDR3 length: 11
CDR3 protein: ASMTGYTGELF